This TCR beta chain was recorded in a study of early T cells in non-severe SARS-CoV-2 infection. General observations from the study: Using VDJdb, the matching emphasized anti-spike CD8 responses while missing private and CD4 specificities.

Using its own MiXCR run on the 5' RACE reads, TCRdb lists one record per CDR3 protein. The sample shows about 30,000 distinct CDR3 sequences, about 5.2% of them seen only once. Per germline, CDR1 KGHDR and CDR2 SFDVKD. The CDR3 runs to 16 residues. The V gene end was trimmed by 3 bases and the J gene end by 7 bases; junction bases not matched to a gene: 4. There are a few counts of this clonotype. The antigen is unknown. The chain recombines TRBV24-1 with TRBJ2-1, with 14 bases aligning to TRBD2. Material: whole blood. This clonotype was obtained from an adult who was a healthcare worker with PCR-confirmed SARS-CoV-2 infection or an uninfected control (not recorded which). In nucleotides, the CDR3 is TGTGCCACCAGTGATACCGGGACTAGCGGGGGAAATGAGCAGTTCTTC. It yields the protein CATSDTGTSGGNEQFF.